These T cell receptor beta chains were read from a single sample in a study of blood T cell repertoires in COVID-19. The repertoire was sequenced with immunoSEQ multiplex PCR; TCRdb's copy has only in-frame clones and lacks some. This sample has under 400,000 clones; approximately 90% occur once, and the top ten carry under 2%. The sample was peripheral blood. These receptors all come from a woman aged 30 to 39 with COVID-19, enrolled during active disease. Each CDR3 is given with its conserved first and last residue. D genes are given only for firm matches. Size is stated for part of the rows, as once, few or many counts, or as a class when the clone is expanded.

v_gene: TRBV7-2; abundance: -; d_gene: TRBD2; j_gene: TRBJ2-7; CDR3aa: CASSWAGGSEQYF; CDR3nt: TGTGCCAGCAGCTGGGCGGGGGGGAGCGAGCAGTACTTC
v_gene: TRBV24-1; abundance: -; d_gene: TRBD1; j_gene: TRBJ2-5; CDR3aa: CATSDLVGAGGKETQYF; CDR3nt: TGTGCCACCAGTGATTTGGTTGGGGCAGGGGGTAAAGAGACCCAGTACTTC
v_gene: TRBV11-2; abundance: -; d_gene: TRBD2; j_gene: TRBJ2-3; CDR3aa: CASSLIGLATDTQYF; CDR3nt: TGTGCCAGCAGCTTGATAGGACTAGCAACAGATACGCAGTATTTT
v_gene: TRBV12-5; abundance: once; d_gene: -; j_gene: TRBJ1-6; CDR3aa: CASGTEQGHSPLHF; CDR3nt: TGTGCTAGTGGGACAGAACAGGGACATTCACCCCTCCACTTT
v_gene: TRBV6-5; abundance: -; d_gene: -; j_gene: TRBJ1-6; CDR3aa: CASSYSATNSPLHF; CDR3nt: TGTGCCAGCAGTTACTCCGCAACAAATTCACCCCTCCACTTT
v_gene: TRBV28; abundance: -; d_gene: -; j_gene: TRBJ1-5; CDR3aa: CASSGDISNQPQHF; CDR3nt: TGTGCCAGCAGTGGGGACATTTCCAATCAGCCCCAGCATTTT
v_gene: TRBV19; abundance: -; d_gene: -; j_gene: TRBJ1-5; CDR3aa: CASSRSGDQPQHF; CDR3nt: TGTGCCAGTAGTAGGTCAGGGGATCAGCCCCAGCATTTT
v_gene: TRBV14; abundance: -; d_gene: -; j_gene: TRBJ1-1; CDR3aa: CASSRRQSEHTEAFF; CDR3nt: TGTGCCAGCAGCCGGCGACAGAGCGAGCACACTGAAGCTTTCTTT
v_gene: TRBV5-1; abundance: -; d_gene: -; j_gene: TRBJ2-5; CDR3aa: CASSVDAGEETQYF; CDR3nt: TGCGCCAGCAGCGTGGACGCAGGTGAAGAGACCCAGTACTTC
v_gene: TRBV3-1/TRBV3-2; abundance: -; d_gene: TRBD2; j_gene: TRBJ2-3; CDR3aa: CASSHWTSGGTDTQYF; CDR3nt: TGTGCCAGCAGCCATTGGACTAGCGGGGGCACAGATACGCAGTATTTT
v_gene: TRBV15; abundance: few; d_gene: -; j_gene: TRBJ1-2; CDR3aa: CATTEGRGQNYGYTF; CDR3nt: TGTGCCACCACCGAGGGTAGGGGACAAAACTATGGCTACACCTTC
v_gene: TRBV11-3; abundance: few; d_gene: TRBD2; j_gene: TRBJ2-3; CDR3aa: CASSPSGVPDTQYF; CDR3nt: TGTGCCAGCAGCCCAAGCGGGGTCCCAGATACGCAGTATTTT
v_gene: TRBV7-3; abundance: few; d_gene: -; j_gene: TRBJ1-1; CDR3aa: CASSLQGRATEAFF; CDR3nt: TGTGCCAGCAGCTTACAGGGGAGGGCTACTGAAGCTTTCTTT
v_gene: TRBV4-1; abundance: -; d_gene: -; j_gene: TRBJ2-7; CDR3aa: CASSQTSGVPSYEQYF; CDR3nt: TGCGCCAGCAGCCAGACCTCGGGTGTGCCCTCCTACGAGCAGTACTTC
v_gene: TRBV5-4; abundance: -; d_gene: TRBD1; j_gene: TRBJ1-2; CDR3aa: CASSLDQQGARGYTF; CDR3nt: TGTGCCAGCAGCTTGGACCAACAGGGGGCGCGTGGCTACACCTTC
v_gene: TRBV2; abundance: -; d_gene: -; j_gene: TRBJ1-4; CDR3aa: CASRSYRGSNEKLFF; CDR3nt: TGTGCCAGCAGGAGTTACCGGGGATCTAATGAAAAACTGTTTTTT
v_gene: TRBV7-2; abundance: -; d_gene: TRBD1; j_gene: TRBJ1-1; CDR3aa: CASSSQGQREEAFF; CDR3nt: TGTGCCAGCAGCAGCCAGGGACAGCGCGAGGAAGCTTTCTTT
v_gene: TRBV10-3; abundance: -; d_gene: TRBD2; j_gene: TRBJ2-3; CDR3aa: CAASAAGGPGDTQYF; CDR3nt: TGTGCCGCCTCGGCAGCGGGGGGGCCAGGGGATACGCAGTATTTT
v_gene: TRBV4-1; abundance: -; d_gene: TRBD2; j_gene: TRBJ2-7; CDR3aa: CASSRLAGGGYEQYF; CDR3nt: TGCGCCAGCAGCCGGCTAGCGGGGGGCGGGTACGAGCAGTACTTC
v_gene: TRBV29-1; abundance: -; d_gene: TRBD1; j_gene: TRBJ1-1; CDR3aa: CSVVRGQGSPSTEAFF; CDR3nt: TGCAGCGTTGTAAGGGGACAGGGGAGCCCCAGCACTGAAGCTTTCTTT
v_gene: TRBV15; abundance: few; d_gene: -; j_gene: TRBJ2-7; CDR3aa: CATSRDLEVPVGYEQYF; CDR3nt: TGTGCCACCAGCAGAGATCTAGAAGTACCCGTCGGCTACGAGCAGTACTTC
v_gene: TRBV3-1/TRBV3-2; abundance: -; d_gene: TRBD1; j_gene: TRBJ2-2; CDR3aa: CASNVPGQAIFF; CDR3nt: TGTGCCAGCAACGTACCGGGACAGGCTATTTTTTTT
v_gene: TRBV5-6; abundance: -; d_gene: -; j_gene: TRBJ1-5; CDR3aa: CASSLGVGLGQPQHF; CDR3nt: TGTGCCAGCAGCTTGGGGGTGGGCTTGGGTCAGCCCCAGCATTTT
v_gene: TRBV6-5; abundance: -; d_gene: -; j_gene: TRBJ2-5; CDR3aa: CASSYAHSKTQYF; CDR3nt: TGTGCCAGCAGTTACGCGCATTCGAAGACCCAGTACTTC
v_gene: TRBV28; abundance: -; d_gene: TRBD1; j_gene: TRBJ1-4; CDR3aa: CATGTGPEKLFF; CDR3nt: TGTGCCACCGGGACAGGGCCTGAAAAACTGTTTTTT
v_gene: TRBV19; abundance: -; d_gene: TRBD2; j_gene: TRBJ2-1; CDR3aa: CASSPPLAVYNEQFF; CDR3nt: TGTGCCAGTAGTCCCCCGCTAGCGGTATACAATGAGCAGTTCTTC
v_gene: TRBV6-8; abundance: -; d_gene: -; j_gene: TRBJ2-1; CDR3aa: CASSYARFPPTNEQFF; CDR3nt: TGTGCCAGCAGTTACGCGAGGTTCCCCCCGACCAATGAGCAGTTCTTC
v_gene: TRBV2; abundance: -; d_gene: -; j_gene: TRBJ1-6; CDR3aa: CASSSYVGGNSPLHF; CDR3nt: TGTGCCAGCAGCTCATATGTCGGGGGGAACTCACCCCTCCACTTT
v_gene: TRBV21-1; abundance: -; d_gene: -; j_gene: TRBJ1-6; CDR3aa: CASSKVKEETVSSYNSPLHF; CDR3nt: TGTGCCAGCAGCAAAGTAAAAGAAGAGACAGTGAGCTCCTATAATTCACCCCTCCACTTT
v_gene: TRBV6-2/TRBV6-3; abundance: -; d_gene: TRBD1; j_gene: TRBJ2-3; CDR3aa: CASSYGRGLFGDTQYF; CDR3nt: TGTGCCAGCAGTTACGGCAGGGGGCTCTTTGGGGATACGCAGTATTTT
v_gene: TRBV10-1; abundance: -; d_gene: -; j_gene: TRBJ2-2; CDR3aa: CASSKTGLNTGELFF; CDR3nt: TGCGCCAGCAGTAAGACAGGATTGAACACCGGGGAGCTGTTTTTT
v_gene: TRBV9; abundance: -; d_gene: -; j_gene: TRBJ2-3; CDR3aa: CASSPLTGGPTGLSTDTQYF; CDR3nt: TGTGCCAGCAGCCCTTTAACCGGGGGGCCAACGGGACTTAGCACAGATACGCAGTATTTT
v_gene: TRBV18; abundance: -; d_gene: TRBD1; j_gene: TRBJ2-5; CDR3aa: CASSLPGQGEGETQYF; CDR3nt: TGTGCCAGCTCCCTCCCGGGACAGGGTGAAGGAGAGACCCAGTACTTC
v_gene: TRBV4-3; abundance: -; d_gene: -; j_gene: TRBJ1-2; CDR3aa: CASSPFRQANYGYTF; CDR3nt: TGCGCCAGCAGCCCATTTCGACAGGCAAACTATGGCTACACCTTC
v_gene: TRBV7-2; abundance: -; d_gene: -; j_gene: TRBJ2-6; CDR3aa: CASSIQGPGANVLTF; CDR3nt: TGTGCCAGCAGCATACAGGGTCCTGGGGCCAACGTCCTGACTTTC
v_gene: TRBV3-1/TRBV3-2; abundance: -; d_gene: -; j_gene: TRBJ1-5; CDR3aa: CASSQSGSNQPQHF; CDR3nt: TGTGCCAGCAGCCAATCAGGGAGCAATCAGCCCCAGCATTTT
v_gene: TRBV12-3/TRBV12-4; abundance: -; d_gene: TRBD1; j_gene: TRBJ2-4; CDR3aa: CASRSGQENIQYF; CDR3nt: TGTGCCAGCAGGTCGGGACAGGAGAACATTCAGTACTTC
v_gene: TRBV28; abundance: -; d_gene: TRBD1; j_gene: TRBJ1-2; CDR3aa: CASSEPRGPQGYGYTF; CDR3nt: TGTGCCAGCAGTGAACCGAGGGGGCCCCAGGGGTATGGCTACACCTTC
v_gene: TRBV24-1; abundance: -; d_gene: TRBD2; j_gene: TRBJ2-3; CDR3aa: CATSDFGQGLGDTQYF; CDR3nt: TGTGCCACCAGTGATTTTGGCCAGGGACTAGGTGATACGCAGTATTTT
v_gene: TRBV11-2; abundance: -; d_gene: TRBD2; j_gene: TRBJ2-7; CDR3aa: CASSLHSSGVYYEQYF; CDR3nt: TGTGCCAGCAGCTTACACTCTAGCGGGGTCTACTACGAGCAGTACTTC
v_gene: TRBV28; abundance: -; d_gene: -; j_gene: TRBJ1-6; CDR3aa: CASSLRLYNSPLHF; CDR3nt: TGTGCCAGCAGTTTGAGGCTCTATAATTCACCCCTCCACTTT
v_gene: TRBV7-6; abundance: once; d_gene: -; j_gene: TRBJ2-2; CDR3aa: CASSTRVDRRVTGELFF; CDR3nt: TGTGCCAGCAGCACCCGCGTAGACAGGCGTGTCACCGGGGAGCTGTTTTTT
v_gene: TRBV3-1/TRBV3-2; abundance: few; d_gene: TRBD1; j_gene: TRBJ1-3; CDR3aa: CASSSRDSSGNTIYF; CDR3nt: TGTGCCAGCAGCTCCCGGGACAGCTCTGGAAACACCATATATTTT
v_gene: TRBV2; abundance: -; d_gene: TRBD2; j_gene: TRBJ2-2; CDR3aa: CASSQTSNTGELFF; CDR3nt: TGTGCCAGCAGCCAGACTAGCAACACCGGGGAGCTGTTTTTT
v_gene: TRBV19; abundance: once; d_gene: -; j_gene: TRBJ2-2; CDR3aa: CASFPGGGGLNTGELFF; CDR3nt: TGTGCCAGCTTTCCTGGGGGCGGGGGCCTGAACACCGGGGAGCTGTTTTTT
v_gene: TRBV2; abundance: -; d_gene: TRBD2; j_gene: TRBJ2-1; CDR3aa: CASRLAGSNEQFF; CDR3nt: TGTGCCAGCCGACTAGCGGGGTCGAATGAGCAGTTCTTC
v_gene: TRBV6-5; abundance: -; d_gene: TRBD1; j_gene: TRBJ1-5; CDR3aa: CASRRTGDSNQPQHF; CDR3nt: TGTGCCAGCAGGAGGACAGGGGATAGCAATCAGCCCCAGCATTTT
v_gene: TRBV7-2; abundance: -; d_gene: -; j_gene: TRBJ1-1; CDR3aa: CASSLLGGGTEAFF; CDR3nt: TGTGCCAGCAGCTTACTCGGGGGAGGCACTGAAGCTTTCTTT
v_gene: TRBV7-9; abundance: -; d_gene: -; j_gene: TRBJ2-5; CDR3aa: CASSHQTETQYF; CDR3nt: TGTGCCAGCAGCCACCAGACTGAGACCCAGTACTTC
v_gene: TRBV24-1; abundance: -; d_gene: TRBD1; j_gene: TRBJ1-2; CDR3aa: CATSDGDRGPGYTF; CDR3nt: TGTGCCACCAGTGATGGGGACAGGGGGCCTGGCTACACCTTC
v_gene: TRBV6-5; abundance: -; d_gene: -; j_gene: TRBJ1-6; CDR3aa: CASSSDRRGSPLHF; CDR3nt: TGTGCCAGCAGCTCTGACAGGAGAGGTTCACCCCTCCACTTT